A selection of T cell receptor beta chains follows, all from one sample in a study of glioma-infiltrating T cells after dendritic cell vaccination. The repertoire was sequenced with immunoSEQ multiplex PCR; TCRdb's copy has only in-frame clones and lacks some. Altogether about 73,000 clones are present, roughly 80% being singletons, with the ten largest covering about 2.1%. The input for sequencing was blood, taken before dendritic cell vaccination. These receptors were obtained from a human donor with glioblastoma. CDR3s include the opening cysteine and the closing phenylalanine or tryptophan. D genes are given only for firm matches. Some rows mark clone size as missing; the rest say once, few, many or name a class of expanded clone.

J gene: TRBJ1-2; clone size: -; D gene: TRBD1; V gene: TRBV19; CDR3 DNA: TGTGCCAGTAAGTCAGGGGGGCAACGATCAGATGGCTACACCTTC; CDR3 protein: CASKSGGQRSDGYTF
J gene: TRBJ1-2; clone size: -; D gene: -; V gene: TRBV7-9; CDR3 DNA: TGTGCCAGCAGCTTAGAAGGACAGATGTATGGCTACACCTTC; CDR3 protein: CASSLEGQMYGYTF
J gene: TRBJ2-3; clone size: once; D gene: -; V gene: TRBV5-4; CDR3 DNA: TGTGCCAGCAGCTTGGTCTTGGAGAGGAGGACAGATACGCAGTATTTT; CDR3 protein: CASSLVLERRTDTQYF
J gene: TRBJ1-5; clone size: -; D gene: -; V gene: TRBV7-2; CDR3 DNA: TGTGCCAGCAGCTTCAGGGACAATCAGCCCCAGCATTTT; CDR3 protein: CASSFRDNQPQHF
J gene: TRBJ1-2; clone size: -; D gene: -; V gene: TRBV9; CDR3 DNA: TGTGCCAGCAGCCTACAGGGATATGGCTACACCTTC; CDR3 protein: CASSLQGYGYTF
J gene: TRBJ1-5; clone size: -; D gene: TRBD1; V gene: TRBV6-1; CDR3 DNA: TGTGCCAGCAGTGCCGGACAGGGGGGGGATCAGCCCCAGCATTTT; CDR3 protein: CASSAGQGGDQPQHF
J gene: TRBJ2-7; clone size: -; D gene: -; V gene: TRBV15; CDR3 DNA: TGTGCCACCAGCAGAGATAAGGGGTACGAGCAGTACTTC; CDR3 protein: CATSRDKGYEQYF
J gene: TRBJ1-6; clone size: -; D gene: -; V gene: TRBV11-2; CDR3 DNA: TGTGCCAGCAGCCGGGGGGGCGGGAATTCACCCCTCCACTTT; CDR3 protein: CASSRGGGNSPLHF
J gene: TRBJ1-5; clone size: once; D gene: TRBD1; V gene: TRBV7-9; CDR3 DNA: TGTGCCAGCAGCTTTCAGGTTGGGGGGACAGGTAGCAATCAGCCCCAGCATTTT; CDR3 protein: CASSFQVGGTGSNQPQHF
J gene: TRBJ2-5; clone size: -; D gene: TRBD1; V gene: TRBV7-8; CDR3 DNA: TGTGCCAGCAGCTTAGACGACAGGGGGGTGGAGACCCAGTACTTC; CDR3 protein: CASSLDDRGVETQYF
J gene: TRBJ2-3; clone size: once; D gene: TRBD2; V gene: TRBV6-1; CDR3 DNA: TGTGCCAGCAGTGAGAGGGCTAGCGGAAGTATAGATACGCAGTATTTT; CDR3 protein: CASSERASGSIDTQYF
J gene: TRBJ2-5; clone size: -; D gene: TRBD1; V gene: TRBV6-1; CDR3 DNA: TGTGCCAGCAGTGAACAGGGGGACAACCAAGAGACCCAGTACTTC; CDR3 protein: CASSEQGDNQETQYF
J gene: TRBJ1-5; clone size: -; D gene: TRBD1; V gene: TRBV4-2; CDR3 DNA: TGTGCCAGCAGCCATCTCTCGGCACAGGGGGATCAGCCCCAGCATTTT; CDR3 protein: CASSHLSAQGDQPQHF
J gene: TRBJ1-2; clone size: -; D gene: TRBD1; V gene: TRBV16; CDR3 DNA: TGTGCCAGCAGCCCCGGGACAGGGGAGAGCTATGGCTACACCTTC; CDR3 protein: CASSPGTGESYGYTF
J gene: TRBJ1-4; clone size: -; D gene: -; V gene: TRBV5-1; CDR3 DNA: TGCGCCAGCAGCCTACAGAATCCTAATGAAAAACTGTTTTTT; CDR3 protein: CASSLQNPNEKLFF
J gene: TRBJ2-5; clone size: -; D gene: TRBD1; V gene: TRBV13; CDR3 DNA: TGTGCCAGCAGCCGGACAGGTTACCAAGAGACCCAGTACTTC; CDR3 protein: CASSRTGYQETQYF
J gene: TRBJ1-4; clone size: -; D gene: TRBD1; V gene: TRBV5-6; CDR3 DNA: TGTGCCAGCAGCTTGGGAGACAGGGGGCTTACTAATGAAAAACTGTTTTTT; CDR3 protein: CASSLGDRGLTNEKLFF
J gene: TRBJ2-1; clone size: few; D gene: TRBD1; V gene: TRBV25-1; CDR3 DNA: TGTGCCAGCAGTGAATCGGGACAGGGAATATATGAGCAGTTCTTC; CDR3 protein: CASSESGQGIYEQFF
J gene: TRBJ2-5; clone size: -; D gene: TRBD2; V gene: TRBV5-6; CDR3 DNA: TGTGCCAGCAGCTTCGGGCGGGGGGAGACCCAGTACTTC; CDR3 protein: CASSFGRGETQYF